Below, 6 T cell receptor beta chains from the same sample are listed, as sequenced in a study of blood T cell repertoires in COVID-19. The assay was immunoSEQ multiplex PCR, and TCRdb's table has in-frame clones only and misses some. Among tens of thousands of clones listed, 74% were seen once. Sequencing was done on a sample of peripheral blood. The receptor source for this set is a man between 70 and 80 years old with COVID-19, enrolled during active disease.

This chain connects TRBV19 to TRBJ1-2; 8 bases align to TRBD1. Germline V CDR1 and CDR2: LNHDA, SQIVND (reference sequence). V shed 5 bases and J 3 bases; nucleotides not matched to a gene: 2. The CDR3 length is 13 residues. The CDR3 spells CASSEDRDYGYTF. The CDR3, as DNA: TGTGCCAGTAGTGAGGACAGGGACTATGGCTACACCTTC.

The CDR3: CASSPDTNRRGAFF. The CDR3, as DNA: TGTGCCAGCAGCCCGGATACTAACAGGCGTGGCGCTTTCTTT. The V call is TRBV7-2, the J call TRBJ1-1; a possible D gene is TRBD1 (5 bases). V shed 5 bases and J shed 11 bases, with 21 bases lying between them. This CDR3 comprises 14 residues. CDR1 is SGHTA, CDR2 FQGNSA, per germline.

This rearrangement joins TRBV6-5 to TRBJ2-1; 9 bases match TRBD1. The V segment lost 5 bases and the J segment 7 bases; nucleotides outside the gene matches: 6. The germline V gene has CDR1 MNHEY and CDR2 SVGAGI. The CDR3 consists of 14 residues. The CDR3 DNA follows: TGTGCCAGCAGTCTCGGACAGGGGTGGAATGAGCAGTTCTTC. Protein sequence: CASSLGQGWNEQFF.

This rearrangement joins TRBV9 to TRBJ1-3; no firm D call. Germline CDR1 reads SGDLS; CDR2 reads YYNGEE. The CDR3 is 14 amino acids. V shed 0 bases and J shed 2 bases, with 6 bases lying between them. In DNA form, the CDR3 reads TGTGCCAGCAGCGTAGGAACAACTGGAAACACCATATATTTT. Translated: CASSVGTTGNTIYF. Filled out from reference TRBV9 and TRBJ1-3, the complete variable domain reads DSGVTQTPKHLITATGQRVTLRCSPRSGDLSVYWYQQSLDQGLQFLIQYYNGEERAKGNILERFSAQQFPDLHSELNLSSLELGDSALYFCASSVGTTGNTIYFGEGSWLTVV.

The genes are TRBV5-1 and TRBJ2-1; D remains ambiguous. This CDR3 spans 13 amino acids. V lost 0 bases and J lost 12, with 13 bases in between. Looked up from germline, CDR1 is SGHRS and CDR2 is YFSETQ. CDR3 nucleotides: TGCGCCAGCAGCTTGGCAGACTCCGTGGGGCAGTTCTTC. Translated: CASSLADSVGQFF.

CDR3 region: CASSEPGTLSEKLFF. DNA of the CDR3: TGTGCCAGCAGTGAACCCGGGACACTCAGTGAAAAACTGTTTTTT. The chain joins TRBV6-4 to TRBJ1-4, with D perhaps TRBD1 (6 bases). Trimming cost V 3 bases and J 7 bases, with 15 bases left between them. In germline, CDR1 is MRHNA, CDR2 SNTAGT. The CDR3 length is 15 residues.